This TCR beta chain comes out of a study of T cells in Graves' hyperthyroidism and ophthalmopathy. TCR beta CDR3 sequences were amplified from RNA transcripts. A set of HTBI primers served as the primers for a first-round RT-PCR of the TCR CDR3. TCRdb itself ran the multiplex PCR reads through MiXCR, one entry per CDR3 protein. Here the sample spans hundreds of thousands of distinct CDR3 sequences, approximately 15% being singletons. Germline CDR1 and CDR2: MNHEY and SMNVEV (reference sequence). CDR3 length: 15 residues. Trimming took off 1 base at V and 4 bases at J, with 12 bases between the two ends. Concerning this clonotype itself: This clone may be a read error of a much larger clone one base away.

This receptor was obtained from a woman in her 30s with Graves' hyperthyroidism that later progressed to Graves' ophthalmopathy. This chain uses TRBV27 with TRBJ2-3; possibly TRBD2 for D (6 bases). The specimen was blood. The CDR3 here is CASSLLTASADTQYF. For the CDR3, the DNA is TGTGCCAGCAGTTTATTGACAGCTAGCGCAGATACGCAGTATTTT.